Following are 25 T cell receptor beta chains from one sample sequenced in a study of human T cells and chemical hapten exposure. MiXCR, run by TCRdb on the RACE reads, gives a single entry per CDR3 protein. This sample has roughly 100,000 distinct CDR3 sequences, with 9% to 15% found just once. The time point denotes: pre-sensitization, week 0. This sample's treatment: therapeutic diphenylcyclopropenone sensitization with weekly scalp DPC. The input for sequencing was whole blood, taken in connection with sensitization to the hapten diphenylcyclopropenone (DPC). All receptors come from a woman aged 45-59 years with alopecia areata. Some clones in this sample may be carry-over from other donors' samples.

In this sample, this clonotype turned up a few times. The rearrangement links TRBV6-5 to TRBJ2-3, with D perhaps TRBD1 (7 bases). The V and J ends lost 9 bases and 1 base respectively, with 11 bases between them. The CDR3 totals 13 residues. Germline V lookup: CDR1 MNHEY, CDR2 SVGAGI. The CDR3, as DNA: TGTGCCAGTACCAGGGGGGGCACAGATACGCAGTATTTT. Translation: CASTRGGTDTQYF.

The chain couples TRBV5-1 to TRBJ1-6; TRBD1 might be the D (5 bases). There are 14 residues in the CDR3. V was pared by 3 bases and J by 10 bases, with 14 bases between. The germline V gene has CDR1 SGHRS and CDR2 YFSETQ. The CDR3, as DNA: TGCGCCAGCAGCTCATCTTCAGGGTACTCACCCCTCCACTTT. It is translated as CASSSSSGYSPLHF.

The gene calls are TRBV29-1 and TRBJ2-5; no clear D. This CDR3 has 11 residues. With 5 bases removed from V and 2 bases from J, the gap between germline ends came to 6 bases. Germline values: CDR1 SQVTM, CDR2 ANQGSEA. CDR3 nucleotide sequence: TGCAGCGTTTTGCAGCAAGAGACCCAGTACTTC. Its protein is CSVLQQETQYF.

CDR3 nucleotide sequence: TGTGCCAGCAGTTACGGGGGCGTGGGTGAAGCTTTCTTT. It codes for CASSYGGVGEAFF. This chain links TRBV6-5 with TRBJ1-1, with a possible D match to TRBD1 (6 bases). The CDR3 has 13 residues. V lost 2 bases, J lost 7 bases, and 11 bases lay in between. Germline CDR1 MNHEY, CDR2 SVGAGI.

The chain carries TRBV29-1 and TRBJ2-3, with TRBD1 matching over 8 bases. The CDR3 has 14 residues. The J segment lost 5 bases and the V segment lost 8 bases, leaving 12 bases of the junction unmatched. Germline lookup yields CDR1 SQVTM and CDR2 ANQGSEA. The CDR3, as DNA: TGCAGCCTCCGAAGCAGGGGGCATGGAGATACGCAGTATTTT. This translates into CSLRSRGHGDTQYF.

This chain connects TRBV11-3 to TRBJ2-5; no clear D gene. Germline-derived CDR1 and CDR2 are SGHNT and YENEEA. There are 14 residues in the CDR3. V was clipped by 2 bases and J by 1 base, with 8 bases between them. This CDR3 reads CASSLNPSQETQYF. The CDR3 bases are TGTGCCAGCAGCTTAAATCCGAGCCAAGAGACCCAGTACTTC.

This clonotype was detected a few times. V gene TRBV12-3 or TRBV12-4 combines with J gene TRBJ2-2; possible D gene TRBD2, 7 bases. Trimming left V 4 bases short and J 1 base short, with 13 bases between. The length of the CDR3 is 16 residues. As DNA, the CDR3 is TGTGCCAGCAGTTCCACCGGGGGGCGGAACACCGGGGAGCTGTTTTTT. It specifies CASSSTGGRNTGELFF.

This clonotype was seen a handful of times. CDR3 residues: CASSGGLSYNEQFF. CDR3 coding DNA: TGTGCCAGCAGTGGAGGGTTGTCCTACAATGAGCAGTTCTTC. This rearrangement joins TRBV28 to TRBJ2-1, with D perhaps matching TRBD2 (6 bases). Germline lookup yields CDR1 MDHEN and CDR2 SYDVKM. The CDR3 runs to 14 residues. Trimming shortened V by 5 bases and J by 1 base, and 9 bases separated the two germline ends.

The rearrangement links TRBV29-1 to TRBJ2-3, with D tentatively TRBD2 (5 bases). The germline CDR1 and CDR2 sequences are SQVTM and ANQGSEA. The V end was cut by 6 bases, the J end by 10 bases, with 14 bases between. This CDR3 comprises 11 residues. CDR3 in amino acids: CSVLLEVSQYF. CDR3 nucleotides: TGCAGCGTCCTACTAGAAGTCTCGCAGTATTTT.

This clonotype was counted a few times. CDR3 region: CASSLPMAASGRASYNEQFF. DNA for the CDR3: TGTGCCAGCAGCCTACCCATGGCCGCTAGCGGGAGGGCCTCCTACAATGAGCAGTTCTTC. The rearrangement joins TRBV7-9 to TRBJ2-1; 12 positions agree with TRBD2. From germline, CDR1 is SEHNR and CDR2 FQNEAQ (reference sequence). The CDR3 runs to 20 residues. V gave up 5 bases and J gave up 0 bases; unmatched junction bases: 14.

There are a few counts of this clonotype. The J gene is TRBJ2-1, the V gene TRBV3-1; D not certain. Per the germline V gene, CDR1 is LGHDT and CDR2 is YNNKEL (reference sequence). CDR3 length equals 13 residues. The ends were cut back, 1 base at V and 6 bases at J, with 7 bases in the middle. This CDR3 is CASSQGARNEQFF. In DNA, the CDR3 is TGTGCCAGCAGCCAAGGGGCGCGCAATGAGCAGTTCTTC.

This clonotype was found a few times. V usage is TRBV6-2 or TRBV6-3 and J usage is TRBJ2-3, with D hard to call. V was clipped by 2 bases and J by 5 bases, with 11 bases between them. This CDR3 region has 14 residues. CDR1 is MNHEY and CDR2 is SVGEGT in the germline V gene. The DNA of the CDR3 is TGTGCCAGCAGTTACCCCCTTCTTCAAGATACGCAGTATTTT. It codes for CASSYPLLQDTQYF.

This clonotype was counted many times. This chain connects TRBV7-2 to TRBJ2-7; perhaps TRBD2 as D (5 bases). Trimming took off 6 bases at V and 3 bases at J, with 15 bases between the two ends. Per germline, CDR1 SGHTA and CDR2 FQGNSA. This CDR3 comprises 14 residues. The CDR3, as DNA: TGTGCCAGCAGGATTACTAGGCGAGACTACGAGCAGTACTTC. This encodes CASRITRRDYEQYF.

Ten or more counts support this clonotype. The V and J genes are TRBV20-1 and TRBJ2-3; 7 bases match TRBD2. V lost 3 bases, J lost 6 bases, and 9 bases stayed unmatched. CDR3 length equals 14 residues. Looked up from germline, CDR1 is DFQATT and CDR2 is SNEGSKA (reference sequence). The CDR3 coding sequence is TGCAGTGCTAGGGACTCGAGGGGAGGGGATACGCAGTATTTT. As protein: CSARDSRGGDTQYF.

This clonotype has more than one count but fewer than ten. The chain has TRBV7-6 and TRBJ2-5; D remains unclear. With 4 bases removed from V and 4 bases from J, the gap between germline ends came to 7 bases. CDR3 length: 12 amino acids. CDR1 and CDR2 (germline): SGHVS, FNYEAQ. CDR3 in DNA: TGTGCCAGCAGCTCTTCAAGAGAGACCCAGTACTTC. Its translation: CASSSSRETQYF.

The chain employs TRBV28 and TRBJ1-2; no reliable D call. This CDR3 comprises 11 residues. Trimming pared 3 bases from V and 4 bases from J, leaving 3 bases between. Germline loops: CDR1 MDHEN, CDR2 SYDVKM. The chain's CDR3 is CASSFAYGYTF. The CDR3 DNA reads TGTGCCAGCAGTTTTGCCTATGGCTACACCTTC.

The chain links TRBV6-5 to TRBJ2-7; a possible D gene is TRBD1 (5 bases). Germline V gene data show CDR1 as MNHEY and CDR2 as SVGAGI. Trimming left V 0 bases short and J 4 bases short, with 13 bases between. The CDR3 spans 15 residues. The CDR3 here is CASSYSTPRAYEQYF. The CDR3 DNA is TGTGCCAGCAGTTACTCGACACCCAGGGCGTACGAGCAGTACTTC.

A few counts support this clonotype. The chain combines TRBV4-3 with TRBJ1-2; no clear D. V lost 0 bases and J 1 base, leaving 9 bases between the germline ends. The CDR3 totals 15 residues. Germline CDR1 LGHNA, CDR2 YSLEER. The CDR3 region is CASSQDFTVNYGYTF. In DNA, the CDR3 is TGCGCCAGCAGCCAAGATTTCACGGTTAACTATGGCTACACCTTC.

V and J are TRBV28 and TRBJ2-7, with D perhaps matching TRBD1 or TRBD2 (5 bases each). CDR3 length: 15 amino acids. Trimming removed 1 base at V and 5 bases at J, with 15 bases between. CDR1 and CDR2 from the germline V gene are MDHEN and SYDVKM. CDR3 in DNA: TGTGCCAGCAGTTTATATGTAGAGGGGAAGAACGAGCAGTACTTC. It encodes CASSLYVEGKNEQYF.

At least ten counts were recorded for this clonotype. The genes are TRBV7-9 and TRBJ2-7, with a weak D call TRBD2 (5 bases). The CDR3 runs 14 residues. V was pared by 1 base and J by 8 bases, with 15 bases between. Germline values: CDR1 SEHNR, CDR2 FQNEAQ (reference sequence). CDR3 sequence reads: CASSLDLAPTKQYF. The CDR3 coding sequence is TGTGCCAGCAGCTTAGACCTAGCCCCTACGAAGCAGTACTTC.

CDR3 nucleotides: TGCGCCAGCAGCCCCGGGACAGAGAATCAGCCCCAGCATTTT. Translated: CASSPGTENQPQHF. V usage is TRBV5-1 and J usage is TRBJ1-5; TRBD1 matches at 7 bases. Germline V gives CDR1 SGHRS, CDR2 YFSETQ. The CDR3 runs to 14 residues. J was trimmed by 4 bases and V by 4 bases; bases with no gene match: 5.

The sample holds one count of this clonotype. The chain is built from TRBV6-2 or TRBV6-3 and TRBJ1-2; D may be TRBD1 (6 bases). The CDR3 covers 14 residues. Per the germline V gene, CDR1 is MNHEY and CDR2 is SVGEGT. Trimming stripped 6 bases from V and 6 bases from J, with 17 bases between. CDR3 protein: CASRTPGERNGYTF. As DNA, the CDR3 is TGTGCCAGCAGAACTCCAGGGGAGCGGAATGGCTACACCTTC.

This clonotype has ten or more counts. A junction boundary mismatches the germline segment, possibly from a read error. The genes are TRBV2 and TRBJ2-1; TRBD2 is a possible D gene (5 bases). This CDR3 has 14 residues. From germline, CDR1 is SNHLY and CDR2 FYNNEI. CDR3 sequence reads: CASSKAESYPEQFF. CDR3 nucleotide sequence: TGTGCCAGCAGTAAAGCGGAGTCCTACCCTGAGCAGTTCTTC. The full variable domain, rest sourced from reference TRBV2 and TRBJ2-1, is EPEVTQTPSHQVTQMGQEVILRCVPISNHLYFYWYRQILGQKVEFLVSFYNNEISEKSEIFDDQFSVERPDGSNFTLKIRSTKLEDSAMYFCASSKAESYPEQFFGPGTRLTVL.

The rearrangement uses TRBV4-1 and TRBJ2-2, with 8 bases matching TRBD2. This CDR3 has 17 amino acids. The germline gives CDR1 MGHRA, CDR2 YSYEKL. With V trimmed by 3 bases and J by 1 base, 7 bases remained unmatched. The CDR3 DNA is TGCGCCAGCAGCCAGGGGAGGCTAGCGGGGAACACCGGGGAGCTGTTTTTT. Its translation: CASSQGRLAGNTGELFF.

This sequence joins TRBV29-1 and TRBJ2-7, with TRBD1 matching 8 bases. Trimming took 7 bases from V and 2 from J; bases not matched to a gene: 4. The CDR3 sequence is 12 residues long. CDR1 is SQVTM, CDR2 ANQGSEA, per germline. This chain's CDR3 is CSGQGQAYEQYF. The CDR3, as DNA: TGCAGCGGACAGGGACAGGCCTACGAGCAGTACTTC.